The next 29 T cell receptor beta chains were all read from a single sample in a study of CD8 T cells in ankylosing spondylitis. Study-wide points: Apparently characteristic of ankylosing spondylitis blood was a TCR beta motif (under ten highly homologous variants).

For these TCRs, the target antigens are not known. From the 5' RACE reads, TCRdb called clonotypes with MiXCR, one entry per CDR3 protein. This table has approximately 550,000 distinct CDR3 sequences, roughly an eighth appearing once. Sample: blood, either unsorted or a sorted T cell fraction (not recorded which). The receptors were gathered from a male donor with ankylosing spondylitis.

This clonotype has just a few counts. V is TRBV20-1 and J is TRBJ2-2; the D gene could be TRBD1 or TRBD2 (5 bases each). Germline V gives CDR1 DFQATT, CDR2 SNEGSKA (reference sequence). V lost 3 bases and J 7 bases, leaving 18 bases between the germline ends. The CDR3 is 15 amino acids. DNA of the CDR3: TGCAGTGCTAGGGGCCAAGAGGGGTTCGGCGGGGAGCTGTTTTTT. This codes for CSARGQEGFGGELFF.

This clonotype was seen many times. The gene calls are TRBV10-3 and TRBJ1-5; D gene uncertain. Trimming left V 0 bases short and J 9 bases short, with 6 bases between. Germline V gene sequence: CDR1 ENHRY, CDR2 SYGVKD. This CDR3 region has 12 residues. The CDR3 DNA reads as TGTGCCATCAGTGAGTCGATTATGCCCCAGCATTTT. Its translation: CAISESIMPQHF.

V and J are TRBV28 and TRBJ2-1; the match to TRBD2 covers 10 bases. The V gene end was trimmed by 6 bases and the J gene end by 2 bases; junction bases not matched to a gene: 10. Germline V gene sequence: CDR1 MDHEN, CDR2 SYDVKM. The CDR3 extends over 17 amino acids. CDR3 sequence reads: CASSRNSGRGPYNEQFF. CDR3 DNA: TGTGCCAGCAGCCGAAACAGCGGGAGGGGCCCCTACAATGAGCAGTTCTTC.

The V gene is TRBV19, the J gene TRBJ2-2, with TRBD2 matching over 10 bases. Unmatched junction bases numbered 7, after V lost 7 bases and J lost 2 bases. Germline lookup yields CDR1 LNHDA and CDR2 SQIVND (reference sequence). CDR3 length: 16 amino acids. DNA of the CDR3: TGTGCCAGTAATGGGGCTAGCGGGAGAAACACCGGGGAGCTGTTTTTT. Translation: CASNGASGRNTGELFF.

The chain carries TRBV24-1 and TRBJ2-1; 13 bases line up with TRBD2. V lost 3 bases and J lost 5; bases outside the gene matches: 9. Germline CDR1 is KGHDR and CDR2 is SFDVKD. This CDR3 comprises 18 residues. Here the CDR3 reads CATSDPGLAGERNNEQFF. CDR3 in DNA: TGTGCCACCAGTGATCCCGGACTAGCGGGAGAAAGGAACAATGAGCAGTTCTTC.

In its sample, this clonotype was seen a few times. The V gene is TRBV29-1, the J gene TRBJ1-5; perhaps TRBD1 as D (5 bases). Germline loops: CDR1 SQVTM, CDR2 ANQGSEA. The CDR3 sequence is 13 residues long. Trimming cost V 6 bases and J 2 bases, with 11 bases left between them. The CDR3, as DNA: TGCAGCGTATCGACGGGGGGCAATCAGCCCCAGCATTTT. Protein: CSVSTGGNQPQHF.

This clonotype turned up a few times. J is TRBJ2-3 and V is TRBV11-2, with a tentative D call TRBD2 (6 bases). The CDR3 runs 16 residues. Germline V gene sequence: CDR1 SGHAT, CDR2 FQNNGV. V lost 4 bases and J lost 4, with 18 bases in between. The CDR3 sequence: CASSSDGGEGPDTQYF. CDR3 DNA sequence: TGTGCCAGCAGCTCTGACGGGGGTGAGGGCCCAGATACGCAGTATTTT.

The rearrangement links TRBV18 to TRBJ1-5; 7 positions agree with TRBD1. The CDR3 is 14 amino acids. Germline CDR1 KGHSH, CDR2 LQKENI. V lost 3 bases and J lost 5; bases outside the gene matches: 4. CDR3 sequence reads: CASSPTGRDQPQHF. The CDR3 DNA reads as TGTGCCAGCTCACCGACAGGGAGGGATCAGCCCCAGCATTTT.

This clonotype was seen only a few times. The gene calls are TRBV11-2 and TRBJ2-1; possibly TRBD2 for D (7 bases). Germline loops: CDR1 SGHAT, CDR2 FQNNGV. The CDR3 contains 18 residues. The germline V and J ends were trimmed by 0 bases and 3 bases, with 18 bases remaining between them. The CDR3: CASSLEGSGGEYYNEQFF. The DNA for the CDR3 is TGTGCCAGCAGCTTAGAGGGGTCGGGGGGCGAATACTACAATGAGCAGTTCTTC.

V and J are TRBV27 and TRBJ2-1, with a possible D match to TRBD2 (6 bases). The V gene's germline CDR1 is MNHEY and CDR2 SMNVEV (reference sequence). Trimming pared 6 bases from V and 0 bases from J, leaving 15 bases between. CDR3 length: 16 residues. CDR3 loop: CASRFFRGSSYNEQFF. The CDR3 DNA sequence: TGTGCCAGCAGATTTTTTCGGGGGAGCTCCTACAATGAGCAGTTCTTC.

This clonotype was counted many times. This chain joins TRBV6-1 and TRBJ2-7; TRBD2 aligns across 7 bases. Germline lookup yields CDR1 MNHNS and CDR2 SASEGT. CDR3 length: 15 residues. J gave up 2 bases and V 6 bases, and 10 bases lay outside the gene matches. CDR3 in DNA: TGTGCCAGCAGCCCCGGGGGGATATCCCCCTACGAGCAGTACTTC. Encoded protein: CASSPGGISPYEQYF.

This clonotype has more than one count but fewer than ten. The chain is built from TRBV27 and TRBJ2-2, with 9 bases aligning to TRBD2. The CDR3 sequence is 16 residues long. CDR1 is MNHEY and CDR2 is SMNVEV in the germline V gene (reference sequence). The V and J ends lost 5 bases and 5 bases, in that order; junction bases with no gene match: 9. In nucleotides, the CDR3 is TGTGCCAGCAGTAAGTGGACTAGCGTACGGACCGGGGAGCTGTTTTTT. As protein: CASSKWTSVRTGELFF.

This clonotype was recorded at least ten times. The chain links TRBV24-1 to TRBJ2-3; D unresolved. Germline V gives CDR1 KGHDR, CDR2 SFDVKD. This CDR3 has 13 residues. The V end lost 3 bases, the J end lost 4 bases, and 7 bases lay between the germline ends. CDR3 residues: CATSDATPDTQYF. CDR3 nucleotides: TGTGCCACCAGTGATGCAACTCCAGATACGCAGTATTTT.

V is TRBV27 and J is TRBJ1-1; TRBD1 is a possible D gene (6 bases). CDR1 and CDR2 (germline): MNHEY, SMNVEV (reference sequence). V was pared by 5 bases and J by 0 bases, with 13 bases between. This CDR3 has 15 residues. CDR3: CASSPLGDMNTEAFF. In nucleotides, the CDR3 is TGTGCCAGCAGTCCCCTCGGGGACATGAACACTGAAGCTTTCTTT.

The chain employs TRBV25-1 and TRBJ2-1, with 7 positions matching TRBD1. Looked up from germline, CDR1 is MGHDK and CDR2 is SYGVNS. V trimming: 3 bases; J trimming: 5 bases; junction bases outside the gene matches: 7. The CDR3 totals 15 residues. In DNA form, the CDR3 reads TGTGCCAGCAGTGACCTCCGGGACAGTAACAATGAGCAGTTCTTC. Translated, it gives CASSDLRDSNNEQFF.

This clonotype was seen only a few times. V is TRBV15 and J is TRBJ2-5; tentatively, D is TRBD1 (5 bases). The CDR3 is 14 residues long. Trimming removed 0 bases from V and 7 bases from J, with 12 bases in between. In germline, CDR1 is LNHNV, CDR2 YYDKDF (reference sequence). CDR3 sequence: CATSREGQFGTQYF. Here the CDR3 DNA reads TGTGCCACCAGCAGAGAGGGGCAGTTCGGGACCCAGTACTTC.

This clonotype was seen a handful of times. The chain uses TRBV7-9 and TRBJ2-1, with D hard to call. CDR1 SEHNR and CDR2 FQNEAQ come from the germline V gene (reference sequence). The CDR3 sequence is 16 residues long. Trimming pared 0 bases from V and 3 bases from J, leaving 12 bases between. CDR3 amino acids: CASSLAHTTYYNEQFF. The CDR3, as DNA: TGTGCCAGCAGCTTAGCGCATACTACGTACTACAATGAGCAGTTCTTC.

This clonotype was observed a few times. The CDR3 reads CASSGGTVNTYNEQFF. CDR3 sequence (DNA): TGCGCCAGCAGCGGCGGGACGGTGAACACCTACAATGAGCAGTTCTTC. The V and J genes are TRBV5-1 and TRBJ2-1, with D possibly being TRBD2 (6 bases). The ends were cut back, 4 bases at V and 2 bases at J, with 16 bases in the middle. This CDR3 contains 16 residues. The germline gives CDR1 SGHRS, CDR2 YFSETQ.

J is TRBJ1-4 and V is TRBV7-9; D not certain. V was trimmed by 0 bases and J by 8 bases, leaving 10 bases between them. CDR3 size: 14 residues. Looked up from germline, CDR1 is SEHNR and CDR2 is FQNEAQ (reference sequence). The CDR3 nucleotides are TGTGCCAGCAGCTTAGCCGATGGAGAGGAAAAACTGTTTTTT. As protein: CASSLADGEEKLFF. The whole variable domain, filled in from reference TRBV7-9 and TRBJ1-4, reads DTGVSQNPRHKITKRGQNVTFRCDPISEHNRLYWYRQTLGQGPEFLTYFQNEAQLEKSRLLSDRFSAERPKGSFSTLEIQRTEQGDSAMYLCASSLADGEEKLFFGSGTQLSVL.

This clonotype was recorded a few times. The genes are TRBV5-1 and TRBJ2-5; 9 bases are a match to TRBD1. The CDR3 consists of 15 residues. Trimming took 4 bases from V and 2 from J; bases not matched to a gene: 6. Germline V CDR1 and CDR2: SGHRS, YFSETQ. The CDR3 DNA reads TGCGCCAGCAGCCAGGGACAGGGAAAACAAGAGACCCAGTACTTC. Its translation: CASSQGQGKQETQYF.

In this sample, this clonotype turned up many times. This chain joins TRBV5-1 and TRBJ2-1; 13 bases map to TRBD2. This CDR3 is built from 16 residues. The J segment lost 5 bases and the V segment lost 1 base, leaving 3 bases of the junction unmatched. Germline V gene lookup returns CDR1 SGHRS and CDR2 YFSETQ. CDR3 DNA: TGCGCCAGCAGCTTGCGAGGACTAGCGGGGGACAATGAGCAGTTCTTC. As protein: CASSLRGLAGDNEQFF.

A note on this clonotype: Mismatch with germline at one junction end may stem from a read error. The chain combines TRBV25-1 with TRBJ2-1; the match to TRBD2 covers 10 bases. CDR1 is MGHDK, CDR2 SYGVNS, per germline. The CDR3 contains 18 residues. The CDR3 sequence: CASSEYRSGRASHNEQFF. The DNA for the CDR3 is TGTGCCAGCAGTGAATATAGAAGCGGGAGGGCCTCCCACAATGAGCAGTTCTTC.

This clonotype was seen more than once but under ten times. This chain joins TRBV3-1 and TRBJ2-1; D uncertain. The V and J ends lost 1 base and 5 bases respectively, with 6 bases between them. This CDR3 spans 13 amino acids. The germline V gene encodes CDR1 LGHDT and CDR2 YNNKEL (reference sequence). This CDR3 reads CASSQGPHNEQFF. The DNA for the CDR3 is TGTGCCAGCAGCCAAGGACCACACAATGAGCAGTTCTTC.

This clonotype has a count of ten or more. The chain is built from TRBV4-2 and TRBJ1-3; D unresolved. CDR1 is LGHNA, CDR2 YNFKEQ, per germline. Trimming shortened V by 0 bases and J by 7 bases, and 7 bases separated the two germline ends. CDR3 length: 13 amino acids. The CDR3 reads CASSQDWGNTIYF. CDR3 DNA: TGTGCCAGCAGCCAAGACTGGGGTAACACCATATATTTT.

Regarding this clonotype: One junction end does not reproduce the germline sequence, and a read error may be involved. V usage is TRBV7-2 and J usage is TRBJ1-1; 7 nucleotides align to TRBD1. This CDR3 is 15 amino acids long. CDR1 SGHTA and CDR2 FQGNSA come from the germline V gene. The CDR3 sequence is CASSFETGRSTEASF. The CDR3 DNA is TGTGCCAGCAGCTTCGAGACAGGGAGGAGTACTGAAGCTTCCTTT.

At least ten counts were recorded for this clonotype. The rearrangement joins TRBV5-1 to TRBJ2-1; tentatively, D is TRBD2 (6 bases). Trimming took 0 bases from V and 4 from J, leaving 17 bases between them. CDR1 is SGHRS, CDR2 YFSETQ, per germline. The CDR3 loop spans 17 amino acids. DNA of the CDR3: TGCGCCAGCAGCTTGGAGGTAGCGGAGCTCATTTACAATGAGCAGTTCTTC. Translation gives CASSLEVAELIYNEQFF.

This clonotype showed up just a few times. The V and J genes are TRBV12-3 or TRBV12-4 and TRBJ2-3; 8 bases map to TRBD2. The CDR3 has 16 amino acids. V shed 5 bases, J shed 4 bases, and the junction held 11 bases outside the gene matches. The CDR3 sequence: CASSALGGRTSDTQYF. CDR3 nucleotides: TGTGCCAGCAGTGCCCTTGGCGGGAGGACCTCAGATACGCAGTATTTT.

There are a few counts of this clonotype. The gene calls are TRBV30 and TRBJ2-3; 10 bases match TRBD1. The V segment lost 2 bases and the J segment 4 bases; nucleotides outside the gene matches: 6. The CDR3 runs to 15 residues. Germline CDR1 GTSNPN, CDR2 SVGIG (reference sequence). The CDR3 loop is CAWSIGTGVPDTQYF. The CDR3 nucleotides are TGTGCCTGGAGTATCGGGACAGGGGTTCCAGATACGCAGTATTTT.

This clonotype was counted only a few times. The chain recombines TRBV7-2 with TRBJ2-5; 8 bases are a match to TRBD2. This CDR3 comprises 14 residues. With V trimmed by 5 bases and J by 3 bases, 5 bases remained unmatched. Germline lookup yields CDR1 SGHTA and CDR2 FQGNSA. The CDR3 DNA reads TGTGCCAGCAGCGCAGGACTAGCAGAAGAGACCCAGTACTTC. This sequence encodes CASSAGLAEETQYF.